The 10 T cell receptor beta chains listed next were all sequenced from one sample in a study of T cells in Graves' hyperthyroidism and ophthalmopathy. Regions amplified from RNA transcripts were the TCR beta CDR3 regions. HTBI primers were used for first-round RT-PCR of the TCR CDR3. One entry per CDR3 protein results from TCRdb running MiXCR on the multiplex PCR reads. The data contain some 620,000 distinct CDR3 sequences, 15% to 20% of them singletons. What was sequenced was blood. The receptor set was obtained from a woman aged 25 to 39 with Graves' hyperthyroidism.

In its sample, this clonotype was seen many times. The genes are TRBV3-1 and TRBJ2-7; either TRBD1 or TRBD2 may fit D (5 bases each). CDR3 length: 13 residues. The V end lost 3 bases, the J end lost 1 base, and 7 bases lay between the germline ends. Germline V gene sequence: CDR1 LGHDT, CDR2 YNNKEL (reference sequence). This CDR3 is CASSQGESYEQYF. The CDR3 DNA is TGTGCCAGCAGCCAGGGGGAATCCTACGAGCAGTACTTC.

There are many counts of this clonotype. This chain joins TRBV3-1 and TRBJ2-1; 10 bases fit TRBD2. Germline V lookup: CDR1 LGHDT, CDR2 YNNKEL (reference sequence). V shed 3 bases and J 9 bases; nucleotides not matched to a gene: 11. The CDR3 length is 16 residues. The CDR3 sequence: CASSHIWASGSGEQFF. The CDR3, as DNA: TGTGCCAGCAGCCATATATGGGCTAGCGGGAGTGGTGAGCAGTTCTTC.

V gene TRBV9 combines with J gene TRBJ1-6, with D unclear. Germline CDR1 is SGDLS and CDR2 is YYNGEE. This CDR3 has 13 amino acids. Trimming removed 6 bases from V and 8 bases from J, with 12 bases in between. CDR3 coding DNA: TGTGCCAGCACTTGGGATTCGGATTCACCCCTCCACTTT. Translating gives CASTWDSDSPLHF.

The J gene is TRBJ1-5, the V gene TRBV15; a weak D match, TRBD1 (6 bases). CDR3 length: 15 residues. The germline V and J ends were trimmed by 1 base and 3 bases, with 10 bases remaining between them. The germline V gene encodes CDR1 LNHNV and CDR2 YYDKDF (reference sequence). This CDR3 reads CATSRGGDTNQPQHF. The CDR3 DNA follows: TGTGCCACCAGCAGAGGGGGGGACACCAATCAGCCCCAGCATTTT. The whole variable domain, filled in from reference TRBV15 and TRBJ1-5, reads DAMVIQNPRYQVTQFGKPVTLSCSQTLNHNVMYWYQQKSSQAPKLLFHYYDKDFNNEADTPDNFQSRRPNTSFCFLDIRSPGLGDTAMYLCATSRGGDTNQPQHFGDGTRLSIL.

This sequence joins TRBV11-3 and TRBJ2-1; 11 bases map to TRBD2. The V and J ends lost 5 bases and 7 bases, in that order; junction bases with no gene match: 19. The germline V gene encodes CDR1 SGHNT and CDR2 YENEEA. The CDR3 runs to 19 residues. Here the CDR3 reads CASSHRVAGGPTLPNEQFF. CDR3 bases: TGTGCCAGCAGCCACCGGGTAGCGGGAGGGCCAACCCTGCCGAATGAGCAGTTCTTC.

This clonotype was seen a single time. V usage is TRBV25-1 and J usage is TRBJ2-1; TRBD2 agrees at 12 bases. The CDR3 has 17 residues. Unmatched junction bases numbered 14, after V lost 6 bases and J lost 8 bases. Germline CDR1 reads MGHDK; CDR2 reads SYGVNS. The DNA for the CDR3 is TGTGCCAGCAGCCCCCCATATTCTAGCGGGAGGGCTGATGAGCAGTTCTTC. As protein: CASSPPYSSGRADEQFF.

This clonotype was counted many times. J is TRBJ2-7 and V is TRBV6-1; maybe TRBD2 (5 bases). This CDR3 contains 13 residues. Germline CDR1 MNHNS, CDR2 SASEGT. The V and J ends lost 4 bases and 1 base respectively, with 8 bases between them. The CDR3 nucleotides are TGTGCCAGCAGTGTCGAGCGGTCCTACGAGCAGTACTTC. Its translation is CASSVERSYEQYF.

This clonotype was seen repeatedly, ten times or more. CDR3 amino acids: CSATWGNTEAFF. Written as DNA, the CDR3 is TGCAGTGCTACTTGGGGGAACACTGAAGCTTTCTTT. The chain recombines TRBV20-1 with TRBJ1-1; no definite D call. Germline V gene data show CDR1 as DFQATT and CDR2 as SNEGSKA (reference sequence). The length of the CDR3 is 12 residues. Between the trimmed V and J ends, which lost 4 bases and 1 base, there was a span of 7 bases.

The J gene is TRBJ2-3, the V gene TRBV6-8; TRBD2 is a possible D gene (7 bases). CDR1 is MNHGY and CDR2 is SAAAGT in the germline V gene. Trimming removed 6 bases at V and 4 bases at J, with 23 bases between. The CDR3 spans 17 residues. The CDR3 region is CASSWLQAGQDSDTQYF. The DNA for the CDR3 is TGTGCCAGCAGCTGGCTCCAAGCGGGACAAGACTCAGATACGCAGTATTTT.

This clonotype was seen a handful of times. V gene TRBV25-1 combines with J gene TRBJ2-3; weak D call: TRBD2 (5 bases). Germline V gene lookup returns CDR1 MGHDK and CDR2 SYGVNS. The CDR3 totals 13 residues. With 5 bases removed from V and 5 bases from J, the gap between germline ends came to 11 bases. This CDR3 is CASSPGIGDTQYF. The DNA of the CDR3 is TGTGCCAGCAGTCCCGGGATAGGAGATACGCAGTATTTT.